The 27 T cell receptor beta chains presented below share a single source sample, sequenced in a study of T cell responses to AZD1222 COVID-19 vaccine. Sequencing was performed with immunoSEQ multiplex PCR; in TCRdb, only in-frame clones are kept and a portion is missing. The sample holds some 100,000 clones, roughly 89% seen once. The source material was peripheral blood, sampled on day 0 of AZD1222 vaccination. The origin of the receptors is an adult in good health.

The chain has TRBV5-1 and TRBJ1-1; D possibly corresponds to TRBD1 (6 bases). Trimming cost V 0 bases and J 6 bases, with 12 bases left between them. Germline assignment: CDR1 SGHRS and CDR2 YFSETQ. This CDR3 has 14 residues. Written as DNA, the CDR3 is TGCGCCAGCAGCTTGGGTGGACAGCTTGCTGAAGCTTTCTTT. Its translation: CASSLGGQLAEAFF.

The chain recombines TRBV4-1 with TRBJ1-2; D uncertain. V was clipped by 4 bases and J by 4 bases, with 16 bases between them. This CDR3 comprises 15 residues. Germline lookup yields CDR1 MGHRA and CDR2 YSYEKL. The CDR3: CASSPREASGYGYTF. CDR3 coding DNA: TGCGCCAGCAGCCCGCGGGAGGCCTCGGGCTATGGCTACACCTTC.

This sequence joins TRBV2 and TRBJ1-6, with D perhaps TRBD1 (6 bases). The CDR3 consists of 14 residues. CDR1 and CDR2 from the germline V gene are SNHLY and FYNNEI. Trimming shortened V by 2 bases and J by 7 bases, and 9 bases separated the two germline ends. The CDR3 is CASSETRGNSPLHF. The CDR3 DNA follows: TGTGCCAGCAGTGAAACCAGGGGAAATTCACCCCTCCACTTT.

CDR3 bases: TGTGCCAGCAGTTACCCTACAGGGTATCAGCCCCAGCATTTT. Protein product: CASSYPTGYQPQHF. V and J are TRBV6-2 or TRBV6-3 and TRBJ1-5; a possible D gene is TRBD1 (6 bases). V lost 2 bases to trimming and J lost 5 bases, with 10 bases between them. This CDR3 contains 14 residues. Germline V CDR1 and CDR2: MNHEY, SVGEGT.

This rearrangement joins TRBV2 to TRBJ1-1; D is uncertain. Germline V gene sequence: CDR1 SNHLY, CDR2 FYNNEI. Trimming took off 6 bases at V and 1 base at J, with 12 bases between the two ends. CDR3 size: 14 residues. CDR3 protein: CASSLGGQNTEAFF. The CDR3 nucleotides read TGTGCCAGCAGCCTCGGCGGGCAGAACACTGAAGCTTTCTTT. Full variable domain (outside the CDR3, taken from reference TRBV2 and TRBJ1-1): EPEVTQTPSHQVTQMGQEVILRCVPISNHLYFYWYRQILGQKVEFLVSFYNNEISEKSEIFDDQFSVERPDGSNFTLKIRSTKLEDSAMYFCASSLGGQNTEAFFGQGTRLTVV.

This chain uses TRBV27 with TRBJ2-7, with D perhaps matching TRBD2 (6 bases). The V end was cut by 2 bases, the J end by 7 bases, with 12 bases between. From germline, CDR1 is MNHEY and CDR2 SMNVEV (reference sequence). The CDR3 length is 13 residues. CDR3 nucleotides: TGTGCCAGCAGTTTAAGGGCGGGGCGGGAGCAGTACTTC. This sequence encodes CASSLRAGREQYF.

The genes are TRBV7-6 and TRBJ2-1, with 10 positions matching TRBD1. With 5 bases clipped from V and 9 bases from J, the junction kept 4 bases outside the gene matches. The CDR3 is made up of 13 amino acids. Germline CDR1 and CDR2: SGHVS and FNYEAQ. As DNA, the CDR3 is TGTGCCAGCAGCCCCCGGACAGGGGGTGAGCAGTTCTTC. This sequence encodes CASSPRTGGEQFF.

This chain links TRBV24-1 with TRBJ2-2, with 8 bases identical to TRBD2. The germline CDR1 and CDR2 sequences are KGHDR and SFDVKD. This CDR3 contains 15 residues. V lost 3 bases and J lost 7; bases outside the gene matches: 6. CDR3 nucleotides: TGTGCCACCAGTGATCCGGGGGGGCCGCACGGGGAGCTGTTTTTT. Residues: CATSDPGGPHGELFF.

The J gene is TRBJ1-1, the V gene TRBV6-7, with 8 bases that match TRBD1. TRBV6-7 is reported as an ORF; its role is uncertain. J lost 7 bases, V lost 0 bases, and 10 bases had no gene match. The CDR3 spans 16 residues. The CDR3 coding sequence is TGTGCCAGCAGTTACTCGAAGCGGACAGGGACTAATGAAGCTTTCTTT. Translated: CASSYSKRTGTNEAFF.

V usage is TRBV7-2 and J usage is TRBJ1-1, with 8 bases that match TRBD1. V dropped 10 bases and J dropped 1; count of bases not matched to a gene: 5. The CDR3 totals 13 residues. Germline CDR1 SGHTA, CDR2 FQGNSA. CDR3 protein: CATSQGANTEAFF. The CDR3 bases are TGTGCCACCTCGCAGGGGGCGAACACTGAAGCTTTCTTT. Together with reference TRBV7-2 and TRBJ1-1, the CDR3 gives the full variable domain: GAGVSQSPSNKVTEKGKDVELRCDPISGHTALYWYRQSLGQGLEFLIYFQGNSAPDKSGLPSDRFSAERTGGSVSTLTIQRTQQEDSAVYLCATSQGANTEAFFGQGTRLTVV.

A single count supports this clone. The chain employs TRBV9 and TRBJ2-7; 8 positions agree with TRBD2. Germline CDR1 and CDR2: SGDLS and YYNGEE. This CDR3 has 16 residues. V was clipped by 4 bases and J by 4 bases; unmatched bases: 13. CDR3 amino acids: CASSPFGGGRLYEQYF. The CDR3 DNA reads TGTGCCAGCAGCCCTTTCGGGGGGGGGCGTTTGTACGAGCAGTACTTC.

This clone was seen just once. The V and J genes are TRBV19 and TRBJ1-2; D not certain. CDR3 length equals 15 residues. Trimming shortened V by 0 bases and J by 2 bases, and 10 bases separated the two germline ends. Germline V lookup: CDR1 LNHDA, CDR2 SQIVND (reference sequence). CDR3 nucleotides: TGTGCCAGTAGTATAGATCGGGAGGGAAACTATGGCTACACCTTC. Translating gives CASSIDREGNYGYTF.

The rearrangement joins TRBV5-5 to TRBJ2-3; D uncertain. The CDR3 runs to 13 residues. Trimming shortened V by 3 bases and J by 3 bases, and 8 bases separated the two germline ends. Germline V gene sequence: CDR1 SGHKS, CDR2 YYEKEE (reference sequence). CDR3 coding DNA: TGTGCCAGCAGCTGGGCCAAGACAGATACGCAGTATTTT. Translated, it gives CASSWAKTDTQYF.

The chain has TRBV6-5 and TRBJ1-2; 7 bases are a match to TRBD1. There are 13 residues in the CDR3. J gave up 5 bases and V 6 bases, and 6 bases lay outside the gene matches. CDR1 and CDR2 from the germline V gene are MNHEY and SVGAGI. The CDR3 DNA reads TGTGCCAGCAGAAACGGACAGGCATATGGCTACACCTTC. Protein sequence: CASRNGQAYGYTF.

The CDR3 nucleotides are TGTGCCAGCAGCACGACGGACAGGAACCGCTACAATGAGCAGTTCTTC. Protein sequence: CASSTTDRNRYNEQFF. The chain uses TRBV7-3 and TRBJ2-1; 7 positions match TRBD1. The V gene's germline CDR1 is SGHTA and CDR2 FQGTGA. J lost 3 bases, V lost 5 bases, and 10 bases had no gene match. The CDR3 covers 16 residues.

V is TRBV30 and J is TRBJ1-3; no reliable D call. CDR3 length: 14 amino acids. The germline V gene has CDR1 GTSNPN and CDR2 SVGIG (reference sequence). Trimming removed 8 bases from V and 0 bases from J, with 14 bases in between. CDR3 amino acids: CAVGGLPSGNTIYF. CDR3 coding DNA: TGTGCCGTCGGAGGCCTACCCTCTGGAAACACCATATATTTT.

This chain joins TRBV7-9 and TRBJ2-3; 8 nucleotides line up with TRBD2. From germline, CDR1 is SEHNR and CDR2 FQNEAQ (reference sequence). Germline trimming cut 4 bases from V and 0 bases from J; bases unmatched to any gene: 9. The CDR3 consists of 17 residues. As DNA, the CDR3 is TGTGCCAGCAGCTCGCGGGGGAGCGGGGGAAGCACAGATACGCAGTATTTT. The encoded protein is CASSSRGSGGSTDTQYF.

This chain links TRBV7-9 with TRBJ1-3; perhaps TRBD1 as D (6 bases). The CDR3 is 16 residues long. V lost 3 bases to trimming and J lost 2 bases, with 14 bases between them. CDR1 SEHNR and CDR2 FQNEAQ come from the germline V gene (reference sequence). This CDR3 is CASSFDRTKAGNTIYF. The CDR3 nucleotides are TGTGCCAGCAGCTTTGACAGGACTAAGGCTGGAAACACCATATATTTT.

J is TRBJ1-1 and V is TRBV7-3; D uncertain. Germline CDR1 reads SGHTA; CDR2 reads FQGTGA. V was trimmed by 6 bases and J by 0 bases, leaving 8 bases between them. CDR3 length equals 13 residues. The CDR3 DNA is TGTGCCAGCAGAAAGGCCCTGAACACTGAAGCTTTCTTT. This sequence encodes CASRKALNTEAFF.

The rearrangement joins TRBV18 to TRBJ1-3, with D possibly being TRBD1 (5 bases). The CDR3 spans 17 residues. V was cut by 3 bases and J by 4 bases, with 19 bases left in between. Germline CDR1 is KGHSH and CDR2 is LQKENI. The CDR3 region is CASSPQNDRGSGNTIYF. The CDR3 DNA is TGTGCCAGCTCACCTCAAAATGACCGGGGCTCGGGAAACACCATATATTTT.

The J gene is TRBJ1-5, the V gene TRBV29-1; maybe TRBD1 (6 bases). The CDR3 totals 14 residues. Germline CDR1 reads SQVTM; CDR2 reads ANQGSEA. V lost 8 bases, J lost 4 bases, and 18 bases lay in between. The CDR3 sequence is CSLLCSQGNQPQHF. The DNA for the CDR3 is TGCAGCTTGCTGTGTTCACAGGGAAATCAGCCCCAGCATTTT.

This clone was counted once. This sequence joins TRBV6-2 or TRBV6-3 and TRBJ1-4, with unresolved D. Between the trimmed V and J ends, which lost 6 bases and 4 bases, there was a span of 9 bases. This CDR3 has 13 amino acids. From germline, CDR1 is MNHEY and CDR2 SVGEGT. The CDR3 DNA sequence: TGTGCCAGCAGCCAGCAGAGTAATGAAAAACTGTTTTTT. Its translation: CASSQQSNEKLFF.

The rearrangement joins TRBV24-1 to TRBJ1-1; the D gene is possibly TRBD1 (5 bases). Trimming cost V 7 bases and J 1 base, with 9 bases left between them. From germline, CDR1 is KGHDR and CDR2 SFDVKD. The CDR3 loop spans 13 amino acids. In DNA, the CDR3 is TGTGCCACCAGGGGGACTGGGAACACTGAAGCTTTCTTT. Its protein is CATRGTGNTEAFF.

This clone was seen a few times. V gene TRBV12-3 or TRBV12-4 combines with J gene TRBJ1-1; unclear D gene. This CDR3 spans 12 amino acids. Trimming took off 6 bases at V and 11 bases at J, with 16 bases between the two ends. The CDR3 loop is CASSPPEGNAFF. The CDR3 DNA reads TGTGCCAGCAGCCCACCGGAGGGTAACGCTTTCTTT.

The J gene is TRBJ2-7, the V gene TRBV6-5; TRBD2 matches 10 bases. J lost 6 bases, V lost 6 bases, and 11 bases had no gene match. Germline V CDR1 and CDR2: MNHEY, SVGAGI. The CDR3 covers 15 residues. The CDR3 DNA sequence: TGTGCCAGCAGACCTTCAGCGGGGGGGCCGCGCGAGCAGTACTTC. As protein: CASRPSAGGPREQYF.

The chain combines TRBV6-5 with TRBJ2-2; D is ambiguous. CDR3 size: 11 residues. Germline V gene data show CDR1 as MNHEY and CDR2 as SVGAGI. CDR3 in amino acids: CAESWAGELFF. The CDR3 DNA follows: TGTGCGGAGTCGTGGGCCGGGGAGCTGTTTTTT.

The chain uses TRBV7-8 and TRBJ2-7; 9 positions match TRBD1. The CDR3 has 13 residues. The germline V gene has CDR1 SGHVS and CDR2 FQNEAQ. V lost 5 bases and J lost 9; bases outside the gene matches: 8. This chain's CDR3 is CASSPRDREGQYF. The CDR3 DNA sequence: TGTGCCAGCAGCCCCCGGGACAGGGAAGGGCAGTACTTC.